Listed below are T cell receptor beta chains from one sample, sequenced in a study of T cell repertoires in cytomegalovirus infection. TCRdb re-called the reads with MiXCR, one entry per CDR3 protein. The sample holds about 600,000 distinct CDR3 sequences, around 24% seen once. Sequenced: CD8+ T cells from PBMCs. These receptor sequences come from a human donor in good health (CMV status not recorded). Some clones in this sample may be carry-over from other donors' samples. Each CDR3 is given with its conserved first and last residue. A D gene is named only where the DNA matches it firmly. The size entry is marked missing in some rows and otherwise reads once, few, many or a size class.

d_call j_call clone_size v_call cdr3_aa cdr3_nt
- TRBJ1-2 - TRBV16 CASSQSRSGTNYGYTF TGTGCCAGCAGCCAATCGAGGTCCGGGACCAACTATGGCTACACCTTC
- TRBJ2-1 - TRBV4-3 CASSQIPSNNEQFF TGCGCCAGCAGCCAAATCCCCAGCAACAATGAGCAGTTCTTC
TRBD1 TRBJ1-2 few TRBV20-1 CSARDGTGYTF TGCAGTGCTAGAGATGGGACAGGTTACACCTTC
TRBD1 TRBJ2-1 few TRBV7-9 CASSPVQDRTNRQSSYNEQFF TGTGCCAGCAGCCCAGTTCAGGACAGGACCAACCGACAGAGCTCCTACAATGAGCAGTTCTTC
TRBD1 TRBJ2-5 few TRBV7-9 CASSPRGPTGETQYF TGTGCCAGCAGCCCCAGGGGGCCAACGGGAGAGACCCAGTACTTC
- TRBJ2-2 - TRBV20-1 CSARAPGELFF TGCAGTGCCAGGGCTCCCGGGGAGCTGTTTTTT
- TRBJ2-2 - TRBV29-1 CSVETGITGELFF TGCAGCGTTGAAACAGGGATCACCGGGGAGCTGTTTTTT
- TRBJ2-2 few TRBV12-3/TRBV12-4 CASSDWEGATRRLFF TGTGCCAGCAGTGATTGGGAGGGGGCGACTCGACGGCTGTTTTTT
- TRBJ1-2 many TRBV7-9 CASSGGDGYTF TGTGCCAGCAGCGGGGGAGATGGCTACACCTTC
- TRBJ2-1 - TRBV9 CASSVSAEQFF TGTGCCAGCAGCGTATCCGCTGAGCAGTTCTTC
- TRBJ2-2 few TRBV10-3 CAISDGPNTGELFF TGTGCCATCAGTGACGGCCCCAACACCGGGGAGCTGTTTTTT
- TRBJ2-3 - TRBV2 CASSFDLKGSGEADTQYF TGTGCCAGCAGTTTTGACCTCAAGGGGTCGGGGGAGGCAGATACGCAGTATTTT
- TRBJ2-1 few TRBV2 CALGNRVYNEQFF TGTGCCCTGGGCAACCGAGTCTACAATGAGCAGTTCTTC
TRBD2 TRBJ2-3 many TRBV6-5 CASSSLAGVGTDTQYF TGTGCCAGCAGTTCTCTAGCGGGGGTGGGCACAGATACGCAGTATTTT
- TRBJ1-1 few TRBV11-2 CASSHDLSANTEAFF TGTGCCAGCAGCCATGACTTGTCCGCGAACACTGAAGCTTTCTTT
TRBD2 TRBJ2-1 many TRBV7-8 CASSLGSSGAPNNEQFF TGTGCCAGCAGCTTAGGGTCTAGCGGGGCCCCAAACAATGAGCAGTTCTTC
- TRBJ2-1 - TRBV19 CASGPLHYNEQFF TGTGCCAGTGGGCCCTTACACTACAATGAGCAGTTCTTC
- TRBJ1-6 - TRBV7-9 CASSPEGSHGVSPLHF TGTGCCAGCAGCCCCGAGGGGTCGCATGGCGTATCACCCCTCCACTTT
TRBD1 TRBJ1-1 - TRBV23-1 CASSQPRTGIRTEAFF TGCGCCAGCAGTCAACCCCGGACAGGGATTAGGACTGAAGCTTTCTTT
TRBD1 TRBJ1-1 - TRBV9 CASSVWDRSLEAFF TGTGCCAGCAGCGTATGGGACAGAAGTTTGGAAGCTTTCTTT
TRBD2 TRBJ2-1 many TRBV7-6 CASSSTSGSYNEQFF TGTGCCAGCAGCTCGACTAGCGGCTCCTACAATGAGCAGTTCTTC
TRBD1 TRBJ1-5 few TRBV20-1 CSAKGTGFSNQPQHF TGCAGTGCCAAGGGGACAGGGTTTAGCAATCAGCCCCAGCATTTT
TRBD1 TRBJ1-1 many TRBV7-6 CASSMTGQMNTEAFF TGTGCCAGCAGCATGACGGGACAGATGAACACTGAAGCTTTCTTT
- TRBJ1-1 many TRBV7-6 CASRLGQNTEAFF TGTGCCAGCAGATTAGGACAGAACACTGAAGCTTTCTTT
TRBD1 TRBJ1-1 many TRBV28 CASSATGQHLTEAFF TGTGCCAGCAGTGCAACGGGACAGCATCTCACTGAAGCTTTCTTT
TRBD1 TRBJ2-2 - TRBV29-1 CSATGTGIPGELFF TGCAGCGCAACCGGGACAGGGATCCCCGGGGAGCTGTTTTTT
- TRBJ2-5 many TRBV7-2 CASSLNPGSQETQYF TGTGCCAGCAGCCTCAACCCAGGTTCCCAAGAGACCCAGTACTTC
TRBD1 TRBJ1-1 - TRBV14 CASSRQTGTTEAFF TGTGCCAGCAGCCGCCAGACAGGGACCACTGAAGCTTTCTTT
- TRBJ1-1 many TRBV10-3 CAITQDPGGLNTEAFF TGTGCCATCACCCAAGACCCCGGCGGGCTGAACACTGAAGCTTTCTTT
- TRBJ1-1 - TRBV6-1 CASSEYRNTEAFF TGTGCCAGCAGTGAATACAGGAACACTGAAGCTTTCTTT
- TRBJ1-1 few TRBV6-5 CASSYWGPTEAFF TGTGCCAGCAGTTACTGGGGTCCCACTGAAGCTTTCTTT
TRBD1 TRBJ2-1 - TRBV29-1 CSVLGTGTYNEQFF TGCAGCGTCCTCGGGACAGGGACCTACAATGAGCAGTTCTTC
- TRBJ1-2 - TRBV7-9 CANSPLNRITLYGYTF TGTGCCAACAGTCCACTCAATCGTATAACGCTGTATGGCTACACCTTC
TRBD2 TRBJ2-6 - TRBV20-1 CSARTSGVSGANVLTF TGCAGTGCTCGGACTAGCGGTGTTTCTGGGGCCAACGTCCTGACTTTC
TRBD2 TRBJ2-3 many TRBV7-8 CASSHGLAGYTDTQYF TGTGCCAGCAGCCACGGACTAGCGGGGTACACAGATACGCAGTATTTT